These 20 T cell receptor beta chains originate from one sample sequenced in a study of CD8 T cells in Susac syndrome. An amount of RNA that ranged from roughly 0.5 to 1 ug was reverse transcribed with random hexamers. TCRdb fed the immunoSEQ multiplex PCR reads into MiXCR, producing one record per CDR3 protein. The sample lists fewer than 200,000 distinct CDR3 sequences, 85% to 95% occurring once. The sequencing input was CD8+ T cells from PBMCs. These receptors all come from a human donor with multiple sclerosis.

This clonotype has only one observation. The rearrangement joins TRBV28 to TRBJ1-2; D gene uncertain. Trimming removed 5 bases from V and 7 bases from J, with 14 bases in between. The germline V gene encodes CDR1 MDHEN and CDR2 SYDVKM. This CDR3 has 13 amino acids. The CDR3 coding sequence is TGTGCCAGCAGTCGTCTCACGGACGGTGGCTACACCTTC. Protein product: CASSRLTDGGYTF.

The sample holds one count of this clonotype. The rearrangement uses TRBV25-1 and TRBJ2-2, with 9 positions matching TRBD1. V dropped 4 bases and J dropped 5; count of bases not matched to a gene: 8. Germline V gives CDR1 MGHDK, CDR2 SYGVNS. The CDR3 extends over 16 amino acids. The CDR3 here is CASSVGQGLITGELFF. The CDR3 coding sequence is TGTGCCAGCAGTGTAGGACAGGGGCTTATTACCGGGGAGCTGTTTTTT.

The V call is TRBV20-1, the J call TRBJ2-1, with D possibly being TRBD2 (6 bases). CDR3 length: 14 amino acids. Germline V lookup: CDR1 DFQATT, CDR2 SNEGSKA (reference sequence). The V gene lost 6 bases and the J gene lost 0 bases, with 12 bases spanning the gap. Here the CDR3 reads CSALRGTSYNEQFF. DNA for the CDR3: TGCAGTGCCCTACGGGGGACCTCCTACAATGAGCAGTTCTTC.

The gene calls are TRBV28 and TRBJ1-1, with D unclear. Trimming removed 1 base at V and 5 bases at J, with 2 bases between. In germline, CDR1 is MDHEN, CDR2 SYDVKM. CDR3 length: 11 amino acids. DNA for the CDR3: TGTGCCAGCAGTTTATTGACTGAAGCTTTCTTT. Its protein is CASSLLTEAFF.

Only a few counts were recorded for this clonotype. CDR3 DNA sequence: TGTGCCAGCAGCTTAGTCGGCGGTGGCGCAGATACGCAGTATTTT. As protein: CASSLVGGGADTQYF. The J gene is TRBJ2-3, the V gene TRBV11-2; D remains ambiguous. Germline V gene sequence: CDR1 SGHAT, CDR2 FQNNGV. CDR3 size: 15 residues. The V and J ends lost 1 base and 4 bases respectively, with 12 bases between them.

The chain links TRBV20-1 to TRBJ1-2; a weak D match, TRBD1 (6 bases). The CDR3 covers 17 residues. The germline gives CDR1 DFQATT, CDR2 SNEGSKA (reference sequence). V was shortened by 3 bases and J by 4 bases, with 24 bases between the two germline ends. The CDR3: CSASMMERTASIYGYTF. CDR3 nucleotide sequence: TGCAGTGCTAGTATGATGGAAAGGACAGCGAGTATCTATGGCTACACCTTC.

This chain links TRBV19 with TRBJ2-7; D is uncertain. Germline values: CDR1 LNHDA, CDR2 SQIVND (reference sequence). The CDR3 is made up of 14 amino acids. V was pared by 3 bases and J by 4 bases, with 13 bases between. The CDR3 nucleotides read TGTGCCAGTAGTATCTCGGGTTTTGCGTACGAGCAGTACTTC. Protein sequence: CASSISGFAYEQYF.

The rearrangement links TRBV2 to TRBJ2-1; D possibly corresponds to TRBD2 (6 bases). Between the trimmed V and J ends, which lost 0 bases and 6 bases, there was a span of 15 bases. CDR1 is SNHLY and CDR2 is FYNNEI in the germline V gene. The CDR3 totals 16 residues. The CDR3 region has the DNA TGTGCCAGCAGTGAAGCAGAACTAGGGACTTTCAATGAGCAGTTCTTC. It yields the protein CASSEAELGTFNEQFF.

The gene calls are TRBV3-1 and TRBJ2-7; a weak D match, TRBD2 (6 bases). Germline loops: CDR1 LGHDT, CDR2 YNNKEL (reference sequence). The CDR3 loop spans 15 amino acids. V was clipped by 1 base and J by 6 bases, with 16 bases between them. This CDR3 reads CASSQAEGPWSEQYF. CDR3 nucleotide sequence: TGTGCCAGCAGCCAAGCGGAGGGCCCCTGGAGCGAGCAGTACTTC.

This chain joins TRBV4-1 and TRBJ1-6; D perhaps matches TRBD1 (6 bases). The CDR3 is 16 residues long. Germline CDR1 reads MGHRA; CDR2 reads YSYEKL. The V end lost 2 bases, the J end lost 9 bases, and 17 bases lay between the germline ends. The CDR3, as DNA: TGCGCCAGCAGCCAACGCGGACAGTTGGTTTTTTCACCCCTCCACTTT. It yields the protein CASSQRGQLVFSPLHF.

Only one count was recorded for this clonotype. The chain couples TRBV29-1 to TRBJ2-3; perhaps TRBD2 as D (7 bases). The CDR3 has 18 residues. V lost 5 bases to trimming and J lost 3 bases, with 27 bases between them. Per the germline V gene, CDR1 is SQVTM and CDR2 is ANQGSEA. The CDR3 sequence: CSVRGVASGEPWTDTQYF. CDR3 nucleotides: TGCAGCGTTAGGGGGGTGGCTAGCGGTGAACCTTGGACAGATACGCAGTATTTT.

The chain joins TRBV20-1 to TRBJ1-2; D may be TRBD1 (6 bases). The V and J ends lost 5 bases and 3 bases respectively, with 13 bases between them. The CDR3 spans 13 residues. CDR1 is DFQATT, CDR2 SNEGSKA, per germline (reference sequence). CDR3 sequence reads: CSAWNREYYGYTF. The DNA of the CDR3 is TGCAGTGCTTGGAACAGGGAATACTATGGCTACACCTTC.

The chain recombines TRBV28 with TRBJ2-1; D is unresolved. CDR1 is MDHEN and CDR2 is SYDVKM in the germline V gene. The CDR3 extends over 13 amino acids. V lost 11 bases and J lost 7, with 18 bases in between. The chain's CDR3 is CAAQWSLGNEQFF. CDR3 coding DNA: TGTGCCGCCCAATGGAGCCTTGGGAATGAGCAGTTCTTC. The full variable domain, with the rest looked up from reference TRBV28 and TRBJ2-1, is DVKVTQSSRYLVKRTGEKVFLECVQDMDHENMFWYRQDPGLGLRLIYFSYDVKMKEKGDIPEGYSVSREKKERFSLILESASTNQTSMYLCAAQWSLGNEQFFGPGTRLTVL.

This clonotype was counted a single time. V gene TRBV9 combines with J gene TRBJ2-7; TRBD1 agrees at 9 bases. The CDR3 loop spans 15 amino acids. The V gene end was trimmed by 0 bases and the J gene end by 4 bases; junction bases not matched to a gene: 5. Germline V lookup: CDR1 SGDLS, CDR2 YYNGEE. The CDR3 region has the DNA TGTGCCAGCAGCGTAGAGTGGGGACAGGGATACGAGCAGTACTTC. Protein sequence: CASSVEWGQGYEQYF. Combining the CDR3 with reference TRBV9 and TRBJ2-7 gives the whole variable domain DSGVTQTPKHLITATGQRVTLRCSPRSGDLSVYWYQQSLDQGLQFLIQYYNGEERAKGNILERFSAQQFPDLHSELNLSSLELGDSALYFCASSVEWGQGYEQYFGPGTRLTVT.

The rearrangement joins TRBV10-2 to TRBJ2-7, with D possibly being TRBD2 (6 bases). Trimming took off 5 bases at V and 6 bases at J, with 8 bases between the two ends. Germline-derived CDR1 and CDR2 are WSHSY and SAAADI. The CDR3 sequence is 11 residues long. CDR3 in amino acids: CASSTGGEQYF. As DNA, the CDR3 is TGCGCCAGCAGTACCGGGGGCGAGCAGTACTTC.

The chain recombines TRBV6-6 with TRBJ2-7; no reliable D call. Looked up from germline, CDR1 is MNHNY and CDR2 is SVGAGI (reference sequence). This CDR3 comprises 11 residues. V was cut by 8 bases and J by 3 bases, with 8 bases left in between. CDR3 loop: CASGKSYEQYF. CDR3 in DNA: TGTGCCAGCGGGAAAAGCTACGAGCAGTACTTC.

This clonotype occurred a few times. The chain carries TRBV9 and TRBJ1-2, with 10 bases identical to TRBD1. Trimming removed 3 bases from V and 3 bases from J; junction bases left unmatched: 2. The CDR3 totals 14 residues. The germline V gene has CDR1 SGDLS and CDR2 YYNGEE. The CDR3 DNA sequence: TGTGCCAGCAGCGCCGGGACAGGGGACTATGGCTACACCTTC. It yields the protein CASSAGTGDYGYTF.

The chain carries TRBV7-9 and TRBJ1-6; D possibly corresponds to TRBD1 (5 bases). The germline V gene has CDR1 SEHNR and CDR2 FQNEAQ (reference sequence). The CDR3 totals 14 residues. V was trimmed by 5 bases and J by 7 bases, leaving 12 bases between them. In DNA form, the CDR3 reads TGTGCCAGCAGCGCGGGGGGAGGCAATTCACCCCTCCACTTT. Translation gives CASSAGGGNSPLHF.

The V gene is TRBV25-1, the J gene TRBJ1-6; D unclear. The germline V gene has CDR1 MGHDK and CDR2 SYGVNS. CDR3 length: 12 residues. Trimming took 1 base from V and 13 from J, leaving 8 bases between them. The chain's CDR3 is CASSEWESPLHF. Here the CDR3 DNA reads TGTGCCAGCAGTGAATGGGAATCTCCCCTCCACTTT. Complete variable domain (other parts from reference TRBV25-1 and TRBJ1-6): EADIYQTPRYLVIGTGKKITLECSQTMGHDKMYWYQQDPGMELHLIHYSYGVNSTEKGDLSSESTVSRIRTEHFPLTLESARPSHTSQYLCASSEWESPLHFGNGTRLTVT.

In this sample, this clonotype turned up once. The chain links TRBV7-9 to TRBJ2-7, with 9 bases identical to TRBD2. The CDR3 runs to 15 residues. The junction had 7 bases not matched to a gene; V was cut back by 5 bases and J by 2 bases. Germline V CDR1 and CDR2: SEHNR, FQNEAQ (reference sequence). DNA of the CDR3: TGTGCCAGCAGCCCATTAGCGGGAGATCCCTACGAGCAGTACTTC. As protein: CASSPLAGDPYEQYF. The whole variable domain, filled in from reference TRBV7-9 and TRBJ2-7, reads DTGVSQNPRHKITKRGQNVTFRCDPISEHNRLYWYRQTLGQGPEFLTYFQNEAQLEKSRLLSDRFSAERPKGSFSTLEIQRTEQGDSAMYLCASSPLAGDPYEQYFGPGTRLTVT.